The 3 T cell receptor beta chains given below trace back to one sample, sequenced in a study of regulatory T cells in long-lasting Graves disease. As for time point: newly diagnosed GD, antithyroid drugs for less than 3 months. PBMC-extracted RNA yielded the TCR library. The TCR beta library used iRepertoire HTBI primers with Arm-PCR amplification of CDR3. Via MiXCR, TCRdb re-called the multiplex PCR reads, giving one row per CDR3 protein. Of a few hundred thousand distinct CDR3 sequences listed, approximately 14% are singletons. These data also featured in a second study, about T cells in Graves' hyperthyroidism and ophthalmopathy.

Specimen: peripheral blood mononuclear cells (PBMCs), collected at new diagnosis, from a patient treated with antithyroid drugs. Receptors originate from a woman aged 45 to 65 with Graves disease.

This clonotype showed up many times. Here the CDR3 reads CASSLSAGLAAYEQYF. As DNA, the CDR3 is TGTGCCAGCAGTTTATCCGCGGGACTAGCGGCCTACGAGCAGTACTTC. The chain joins TRBV28 to TRBJ2-7, with 11 positions matching TRBD2. The germline V gene encodes CDR1 MDHEN and CDR2 SYDVKM. The junction had 4 bases not matched to a gene; V was cut back by 1 base and J by 2 bases. The CDR3 runs 16 residues. The whole variable domain, remainder taken from reference TRBV28 and TRBJ2-7, is DVKVTQSSRYLVKRTGEKVFLECVQDMDHENMFWYRQDPGLGLRLIYFSYDVKMKEKGDIPEGYSVSREKKERFSLILESASTNQTSMYLCASSLSAGLAAYEQYFGPGTRLTVT.

This clonotype was observed many times. The chain recombines TRBV5-1 with TRBJ1-4; 9 nucleotides agree with TRBD1. The ends lost 4 bases at V and 0 bases at J; junction bases unmatched: 4. The CDR3 consists of 16 residues. Germline CDR1 SGHRS, CDR2 YFSETQ. The CDR3 sequence: CASSQGQGTTNEKLFF. The CDR3 bases are TGCGCCAGCAGCCAAGGACAGGGGACAACTAATGAAAAACTGTTTTTT.

This clonotype has a handful of counts. The chain uses TRBV14 and TRBJ1-3; D is uncertain. This CDR3 spans 14 amino acids. V lost 4 bases and J lost 8, with 15 bases in between. Germline lookup yields CDR1 SGHDN and CDR2 FVKESK. The CDR3 loop is CASSLGLWADTIYF. The CDR3 nucleotides are TGTGCCAGCAGCCTTGGACTCTGGGCTGACACCATATATTTT.